This TCR beta chain came from a study of shared clonotypes between healthy human individuals. Findings and limits, study-wide: Sampling included only blood; tissue repertoires likely differ. With a handful of donors compared, 5% to 5.5% of naive CD4 clonotypes were shared.

CCR7-negative CD45RA+ TemRA cells were pooled with CD45RO+ cells for CD8 memory. Sequencing was performed with immunoSEQ multiplex PCR; in TCRdb, only in-frame clones are kept and a portion is missing. The sample shows some 87,000 clones, roughly three quarters of them seen only once. The length of the CDR3 is 13 residues. The V segment lost 6 bases and the J segment 6 bases; nucleotides outside the gene matches: 8. Per germline, CDR1 MNHEY and CDR2 SMNVEV (reference sequence). As regards this clone: What it recognizes is unknown.

Source material: memory CD8+ T cells sorted from blood. This sample's subset: CD45RO+ cells pooled with CCR7-negative TemRA cells. The genes are TRBV27 and TRBJ2-7, with TRBD2 matching over 7 bases. The clonotype originates from a man aged 25 to 40 in good health. For the CDR3, the DNA is TGTGCCAGCAGCCGTCCTACGGGGGGCGAGCAGTACTTC. This translates into CASSRPTGGEQYF.